This T cell receptor (beta chain) was identified during a study of blood T cell repertoires in COVID-19. About the research overall: Italy, Spain and the United States were the sources of the convalescent and acute COVID-19 samples. T cells, B-cell-depleted T cells, or PBMCs provided the cDNA or gDNA that served as material.

V was clipped by 5 bases and J by 3 bases; unmatched bases: 5. Looked up from germline, CDR1 is SGHTA and CDR2 is FQGTGA. The CDR3 is 15 residues long. In the authors' workflow: The authors estimated nucleated cell counts from reference gene primer amplification. Repertoires were generated with immunoSEQ multiplex PCR, while TCRdb's copy carries only in-frame clones and drops some. For V, J and clone size, that table is used; D and trimming come from the DNA. Of approximately 190,000 clones listed, roughly four fifths are singletons. The material sequenced was peripheral blood. This chain uses TRBV7-3 with TRBJ2-1; 9 bases fit TRBD2. The sequence was obtained from a human donor with acute or convalescent COVID-19. The donor label of this sample is uncertain. CDR3 coding DNA: TGTGCCAGCAGCCTCCGAGCGGGAGGCTACAATGAGCAGTTCTTC. Its translation is CASSLRAGGYNEQFF.